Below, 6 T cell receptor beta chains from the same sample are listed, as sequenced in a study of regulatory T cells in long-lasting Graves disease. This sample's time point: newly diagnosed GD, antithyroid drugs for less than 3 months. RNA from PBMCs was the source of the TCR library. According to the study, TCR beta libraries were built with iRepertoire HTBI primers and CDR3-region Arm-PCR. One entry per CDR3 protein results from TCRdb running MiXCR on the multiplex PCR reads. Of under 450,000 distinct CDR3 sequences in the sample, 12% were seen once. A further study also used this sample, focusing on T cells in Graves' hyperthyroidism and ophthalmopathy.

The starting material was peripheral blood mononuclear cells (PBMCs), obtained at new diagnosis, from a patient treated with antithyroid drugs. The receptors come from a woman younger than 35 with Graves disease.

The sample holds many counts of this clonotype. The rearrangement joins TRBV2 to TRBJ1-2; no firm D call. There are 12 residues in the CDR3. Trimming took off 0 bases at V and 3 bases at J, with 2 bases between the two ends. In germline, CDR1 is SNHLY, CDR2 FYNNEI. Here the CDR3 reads CASSEADYGYTF. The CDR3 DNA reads TGTGCCAGCAGTGAAGCAGACTATGGCTACACCTTC.

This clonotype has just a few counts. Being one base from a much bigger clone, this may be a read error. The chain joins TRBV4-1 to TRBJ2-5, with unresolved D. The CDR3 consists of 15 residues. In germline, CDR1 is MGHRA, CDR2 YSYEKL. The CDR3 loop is CASSQEGRIQEAQYF. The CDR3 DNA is TGCGCCAGCAGCCAAGAGGGTCGGATCCAAGAGGCCCAGTACTTC.

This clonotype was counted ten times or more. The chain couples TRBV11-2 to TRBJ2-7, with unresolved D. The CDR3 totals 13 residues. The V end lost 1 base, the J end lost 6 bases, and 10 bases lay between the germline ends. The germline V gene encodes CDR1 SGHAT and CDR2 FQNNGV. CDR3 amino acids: CASSLVGSGEQYF. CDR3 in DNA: TGTGCCAGCAGCTTAGTGGGGTCGGGCGAGCAGTACTTC.

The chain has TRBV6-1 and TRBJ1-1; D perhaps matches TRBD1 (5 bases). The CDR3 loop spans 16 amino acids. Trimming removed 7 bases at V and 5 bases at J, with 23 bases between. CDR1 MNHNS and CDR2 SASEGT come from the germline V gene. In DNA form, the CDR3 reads TGTGCCAGCACCTACACGAGGAAGGGGAAGGATACTGAAGCTTTCTTT. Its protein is CASTYTRKGKDTEAFF.

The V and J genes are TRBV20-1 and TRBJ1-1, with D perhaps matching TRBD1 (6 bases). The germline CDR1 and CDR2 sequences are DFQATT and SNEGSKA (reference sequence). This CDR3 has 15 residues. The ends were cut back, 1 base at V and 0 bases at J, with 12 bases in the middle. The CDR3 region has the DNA TGCAGTGCTAGAGCCCAGGGGACCATGAACACTGAAGCTTTCTTT. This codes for CSARAQGTMNTEAFF.

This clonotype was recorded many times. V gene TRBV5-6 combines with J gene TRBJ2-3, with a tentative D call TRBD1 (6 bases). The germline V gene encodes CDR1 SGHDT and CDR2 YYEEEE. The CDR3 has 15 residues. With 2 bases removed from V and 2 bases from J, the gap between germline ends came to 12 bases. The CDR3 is CASSFRGSNTDTQYF. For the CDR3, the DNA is TGTGCCAGCAGCTTCAGGGGAAGCAACACAGATACGCAGTATTTT.